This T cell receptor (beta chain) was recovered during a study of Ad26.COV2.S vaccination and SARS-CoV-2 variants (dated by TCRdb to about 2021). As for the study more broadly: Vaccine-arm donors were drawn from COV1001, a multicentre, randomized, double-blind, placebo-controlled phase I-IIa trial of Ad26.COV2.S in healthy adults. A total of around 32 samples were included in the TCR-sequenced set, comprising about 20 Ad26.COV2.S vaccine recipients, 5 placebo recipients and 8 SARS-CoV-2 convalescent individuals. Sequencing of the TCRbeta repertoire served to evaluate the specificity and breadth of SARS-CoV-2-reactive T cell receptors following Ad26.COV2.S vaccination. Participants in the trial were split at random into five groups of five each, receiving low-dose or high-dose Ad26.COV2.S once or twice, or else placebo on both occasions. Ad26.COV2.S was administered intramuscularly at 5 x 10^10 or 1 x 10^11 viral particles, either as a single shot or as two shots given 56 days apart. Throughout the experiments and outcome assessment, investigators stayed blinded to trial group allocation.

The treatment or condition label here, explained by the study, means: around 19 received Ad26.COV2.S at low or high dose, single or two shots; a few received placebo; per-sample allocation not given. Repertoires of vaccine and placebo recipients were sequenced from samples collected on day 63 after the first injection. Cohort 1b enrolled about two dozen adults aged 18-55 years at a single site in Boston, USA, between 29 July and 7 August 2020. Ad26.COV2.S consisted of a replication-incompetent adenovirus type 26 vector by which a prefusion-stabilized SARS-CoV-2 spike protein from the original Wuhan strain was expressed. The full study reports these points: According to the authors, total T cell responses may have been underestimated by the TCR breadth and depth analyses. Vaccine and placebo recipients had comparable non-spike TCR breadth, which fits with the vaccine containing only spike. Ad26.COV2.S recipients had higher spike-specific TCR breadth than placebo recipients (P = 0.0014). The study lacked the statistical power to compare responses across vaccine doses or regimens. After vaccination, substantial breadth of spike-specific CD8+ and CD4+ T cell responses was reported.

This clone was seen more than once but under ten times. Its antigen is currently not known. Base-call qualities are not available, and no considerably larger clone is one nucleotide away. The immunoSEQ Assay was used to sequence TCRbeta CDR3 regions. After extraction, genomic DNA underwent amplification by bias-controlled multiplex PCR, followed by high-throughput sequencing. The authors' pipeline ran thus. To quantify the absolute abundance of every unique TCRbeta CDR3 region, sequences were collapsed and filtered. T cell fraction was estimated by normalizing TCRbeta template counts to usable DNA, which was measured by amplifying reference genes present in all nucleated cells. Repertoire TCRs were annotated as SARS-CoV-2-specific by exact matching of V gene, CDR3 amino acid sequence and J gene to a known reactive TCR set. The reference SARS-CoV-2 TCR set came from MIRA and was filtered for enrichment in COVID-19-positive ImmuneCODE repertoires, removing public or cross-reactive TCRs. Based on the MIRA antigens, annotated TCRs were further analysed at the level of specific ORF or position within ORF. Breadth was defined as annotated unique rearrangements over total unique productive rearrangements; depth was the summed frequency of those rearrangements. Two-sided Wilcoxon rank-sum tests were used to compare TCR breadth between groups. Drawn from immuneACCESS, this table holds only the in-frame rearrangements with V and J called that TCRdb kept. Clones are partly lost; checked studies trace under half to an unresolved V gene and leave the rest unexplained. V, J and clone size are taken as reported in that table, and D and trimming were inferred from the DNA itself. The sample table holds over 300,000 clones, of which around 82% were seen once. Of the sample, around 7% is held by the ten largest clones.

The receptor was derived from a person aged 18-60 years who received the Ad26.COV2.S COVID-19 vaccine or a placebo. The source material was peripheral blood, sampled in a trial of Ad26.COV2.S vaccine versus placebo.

CDR3 region: CATHPSYGYTF. The nucleotides read TGTGCCACCCACCCCTCCTATGGCTACACCTTC. Here the chain combines TRBV6-5 and TRBJ1-2; too little of a D gene remains to name it. V is clipped by 10 bases and J by 4 bases, and the sequence between their germline boundaries is 10 bases long. From a lookup of the germline V gene, CDR1 and CDR2 are MNHEY and SVGAGI. The CDR3 goes from the cysteine to the phenylalanine over 11 residues. The read is trimmed to its CDR3 DNA, 33 bases read in frame from base 1.